This TCR beta chain was retrieved from a study of blood T cell repertoires in COVID-19. Overall study context: PBMCs, B-cell-depleted T cells, or T cells were the source of the cDNA or gDNA that made up the material.

Clones were read by immunoSEQ multiplex PCR, and TCRdb kept only the in-frame ones, dropping some. The table lists roughly 230,000 clones, about nine tenths of them singletons. The clonotype originates from a man under 40 with COVID-19, enrolled during active disease. Material: peripheral blood.

The CDR3 here is CASRSRDRDVGDTQYF. The CDR3 nucleotides are TGTGCCAGCAGGAGCCGGGACAGGGACGTCGGCGATACGCAGTATTTT. J is TRBJ2-3 and V is TRBV5-4, with 9 bases aligning to TRBD1. The CDR3 runs to 16 residues. Germline loops: CDR1 SGHNT, CDR2 YYREEE (reference sequence). V shed 5 bases and J 6 bases; nucleotides not matched to a gene: 13.